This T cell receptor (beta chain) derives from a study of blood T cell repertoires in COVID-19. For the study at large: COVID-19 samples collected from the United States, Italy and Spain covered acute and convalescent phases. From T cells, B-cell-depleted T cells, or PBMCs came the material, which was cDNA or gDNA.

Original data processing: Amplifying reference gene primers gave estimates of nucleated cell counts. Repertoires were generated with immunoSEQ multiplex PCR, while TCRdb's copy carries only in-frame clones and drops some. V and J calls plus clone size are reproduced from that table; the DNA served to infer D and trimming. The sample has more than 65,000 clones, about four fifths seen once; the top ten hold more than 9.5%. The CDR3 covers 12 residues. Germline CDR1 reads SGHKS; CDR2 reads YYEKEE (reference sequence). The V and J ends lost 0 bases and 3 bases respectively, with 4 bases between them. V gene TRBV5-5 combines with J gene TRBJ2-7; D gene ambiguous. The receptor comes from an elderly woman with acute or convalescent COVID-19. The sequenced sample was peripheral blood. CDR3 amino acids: CASSLDGYEQYF. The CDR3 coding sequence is TGTGCCAGCAGCTTGGACGGCTACGAGCAGTACTTC.